These 9 T cell receptor beta chains were sequenced from one sample in a study of T cell clonality in common variable immunodeficiency. Produced via immunoSEQ multiplex PCR; TCRdb's table is partial and in-frame only. The repertoire yields some 43,000 clones, none seen only once; the top ten contain approximately 2.2%. The sequencing input was peripheral blood mononuclear cells. The source of these receptors is a person aged 18 to 75 in good health.

This clone was counted many times. The read ends 3 residues early relative to the CDR3; the germline J gene fills the gap. This chain uses TRBV7-2 with TRBJ1-3, with D maybe TRBD1 (6 bases). CDR3 length equals 13 residues. V lost 5 bases to trimming and J lost 4 bases, with 9 bases between them. Germline V gene lookup returns CDR1 SGHTA and CDR2 FQGNSA. This CDR3 is CASSGTPGNTIYF. The sequenced part of the CDR3 DNA is TGTGCCAGCAGCGGGACACCCGGAAACACC.

At least ten counts were recorded for this clone. CDR3 DNA (partial): TGCGCCAGCAGCTGGGCGGGAGGGCCATCAGATACG. It codes for CASSWAGGPSDT. The entire CDR3 protein is CASSWAGGPSDTQYF. The V gene is TRBV5-1, the J gene TRBJ2-3, with TRBD2 matching over 9 bases. The read terminates 3 residues before the CDR3 end, so the remaining end is supplied by the germline J gene. V shed 3 bases, J shed 4 bases, and the junction held 6 bases outside the gene matches. The CDR3 totals 15 residues. Per germline, CDR1 SGHRS and CDR2 YFSETQ.

This clone was counted ten times or more. The CDR3 end lies 3 residues beyond the end of the read and is filled in from the germline J gene. V and J are TRBV5-6 and TRBJ2-7; D is possibly TRBD1 (5 bases). The CDR3 spans 13 residues. Germline CDR1 is SGHDT and CDR2 is YYEEEE. The germline V and J ends were trimmed by 1 base and 3 bases, with 8 bases remaining between them. CDR3 protein: CASSLLGVYEQYF. CDR3 DNA, as far as it was read: TGTGCCAGCAGCTTGTTAGGGGTCTACGAG.

This clone was detected ten times or more. One end of the junction is discordant with germline, which a read error may explain. Incomplete CDR3 DNA: TGTGCCTGGGAAAGGGGGAGGGCCTATAATGAG. Protein: CAWERGRAYNE. Given in full, the CDR3 is CAWERGRAYNEQFF. This sequence joins TRBV30 and TRBJ2-1; a possible D gene is TRBD2 (7 bases). The observed sequence ends 3 residues before the CDR3 terminus, with the missing tail filled in from the germline J gene. This CDR3 has 14 residues. Germline CDR1 and CDR2: GTSNPN and SVGIG (reference sequence).

This clone was seen repeatedly, ten times or more. The read comes to an end 3 residues before the CDR3 does, leaving the germline J gene to fill in the end. V usage is TRBV6-1 and J usage is TRBJ1-2; TRBD1 matches 10 bases. The germline gives CDR1 MNHNS, CDR2 SASEGT. Germline trimming cut 3 bases from V and 7 bases from J; bases unmatched to any gene: 5. The CDR3 covers 14 residues. CDR3 sequence: CASSEDRGKSGYTF. The sequenced CDR3 bases are TGTGCCAGCAGTGAGGACAGGGGGAAGAGTGGC.

This clone was recorded many times. The CDR3 end falls 3 residues outside the read, so it is completed with the germline J gene. The rearrangement joins TRBV9 to TRBJ2-7; the match to TRBD2 covers 11 bases. The CDR3 sequence is 16 residues long. The germline V gene encodes CDR1 SGDLS and CDR2 YYNGEE. The trim removed 3 bases at V and 2 bases at J, leaving 7 bases unmatched. The CDR3 loop is CASSAGLLAGAYEQYF. The CDR3 DNA, read in part, is TGTGCCAGCAGCGCTGGCTTACTAGCGGGAGCCTACGAG.

This clone was counted many times. The sequenced fragment ends 3 residues before the CDR3 boundary, so the rest is inferred from the germline J gene. This sequence joins TRBV18 and TRBJ2-5; tentative D call: TRBD1 (6 bases). CDR1 and CDR2 from the germline V gene are KGHSH and LQKENI. The CDR3 spans 14 residues. With 4 bases removed from V and 1 base from J, the gap between germline ends came to 10 bases. CDR3 residues: CASSLQGIQETQYF. Incomplete CDR3 DNA: TGTGCCAGCTCACTACAGGGAATCCAAGAGACC.

At least ten counts were recorded for this clone. Sequencing ends 3 residues short of the CDR3 end; the germline J gene provides the rest. The chain links TRBV5-1 to TRBJ2-3, with D tentatively TRBD1 or TRBD2 (5 bases each). Germline V gene lookup returns CDR1 SGHRS and CDR2 YFSETQ. This CDR3 contains 15 residues. V lost 0 bases, J lost 1 base, and 9 bases lay in between. The CDR3 bases that were read are TGCGCCAGCAGCTTGGGAGGGGTACGCACAGATACG. Its protein is CASSLGGVRTDT. The entire CDR3 is CASSLGGVRTDTQYF.

This clone was counted ten times or more. The CDR3 end falls 3 residues outside the read, so it is completed with the germline J gene. The chain uses TRBV29-1 and TRBJ2-7, with 10 positions matching TRBD2. The V and J ends lost 2 bases and 5 bases, in that order; junction bases with no gene match: 3. Germline V gives CDR1 SQVTM, CDR2 ANQGSEA. This CDR3 has 13 residues. The part of the CDR3 DNA that was read is TGCAGCGTTGAACTAGCGGGAGACAACGAG. Encoded protein: CSVELAGDNE. The CDR3 reads in full as CSVELAGDNEQYF.